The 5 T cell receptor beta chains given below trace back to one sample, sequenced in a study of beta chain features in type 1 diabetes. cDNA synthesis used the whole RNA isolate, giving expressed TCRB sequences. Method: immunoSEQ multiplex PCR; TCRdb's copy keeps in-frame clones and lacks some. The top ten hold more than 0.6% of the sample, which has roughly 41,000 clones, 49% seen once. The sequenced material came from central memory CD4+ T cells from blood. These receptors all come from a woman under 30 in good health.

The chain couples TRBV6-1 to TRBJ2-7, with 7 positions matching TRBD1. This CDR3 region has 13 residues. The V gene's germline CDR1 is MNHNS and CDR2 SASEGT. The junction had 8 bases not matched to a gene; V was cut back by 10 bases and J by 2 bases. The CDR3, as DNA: TGTGCCAACTGGGACAGTGATACCTACGAGCAGTACTTC. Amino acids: CANWDSDTYEQYF.

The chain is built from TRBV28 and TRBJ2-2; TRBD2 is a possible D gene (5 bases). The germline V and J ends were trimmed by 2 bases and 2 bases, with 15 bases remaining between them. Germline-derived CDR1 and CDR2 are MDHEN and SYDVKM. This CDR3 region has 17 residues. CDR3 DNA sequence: TGTGCCAGCAGTTTAATTTCGGGGTGGATAAACACCGGGGAGCTGTTTTTT. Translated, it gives CASSLISGWINTGELFF.

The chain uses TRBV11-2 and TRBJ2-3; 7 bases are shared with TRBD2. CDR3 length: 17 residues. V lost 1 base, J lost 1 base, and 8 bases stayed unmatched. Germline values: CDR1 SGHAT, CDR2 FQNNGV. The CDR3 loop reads CASSLVMGGEGTDTQYF. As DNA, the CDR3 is TGTGCCAGCAGCTTAGTTATGGGGGGGGAAGGCACAGATACGCAGTATTTT.

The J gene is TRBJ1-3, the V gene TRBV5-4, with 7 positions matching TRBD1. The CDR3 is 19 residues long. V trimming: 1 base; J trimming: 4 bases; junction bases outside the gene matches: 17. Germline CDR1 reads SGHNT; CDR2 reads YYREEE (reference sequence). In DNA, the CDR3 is TGTGCCAGCAGCTTGAGGCTTACGAATAGGGGGCTTGCAGGAAACACCATATATTTT. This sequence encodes CASSLRLTNRGLAGNTIYF.

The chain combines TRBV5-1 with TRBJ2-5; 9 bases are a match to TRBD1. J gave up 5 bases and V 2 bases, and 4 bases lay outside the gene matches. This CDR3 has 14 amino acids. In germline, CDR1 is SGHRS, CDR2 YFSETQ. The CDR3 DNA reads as TGCGCCAGCAGCTTAGGGACAGGGAGGGAGACCCAGTACTTC. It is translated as CASSLGTGRETQYF. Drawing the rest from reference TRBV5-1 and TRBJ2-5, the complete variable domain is KAGVTQTPRYLIKTRGQQVTLSCSPISGHRSVSWYQQTPGQGLQFLFEYFSETQRNKGNFPGRFSGRQFSNSRSEMNVSTLELGDSALYLCASSLGTGRETQYFGPGTRLLVL.